Listed here are 9 T cell receptor beta chains from one sample, sequenced in a study of T-cell reconstitution after alpha-beta-depleted transplantation in children. Using unique molecular identifiers, the investigators prepared the TCRbeta library. TCRdb used MiXCR to reprocess the PCR reads, holding one entry per CDR3 protein. The sample has 200,000 to 250,000 distinct CDR3 sequences; approximately 10% are singletons. The sequenced sample was PBMCs, obtained before TCRalphabeta/CD19-depleted stem cell transplant. The receptor source for this set is a child less than two years old with acute myeloid leukemia, due to receive a stem cell transplant.

This clonotype was counted at least ten times. The J gene is TRBJ2-1, the V gene TRBV5-8, with 13 bases fitting TRBD2. CDR3 length: 14 amino acids. Trimming took 3 bases from V and 9 from J; bases not matched to a gene: 3. Germline V gene data show CDR1 as SGHTS and CDR2 as YDEGEE. DNA for the CDR3: TGTGCCAGCAGCTCCGGGACTAGCGGGATTGAGCAGTTCTTC. The encoded protein is CASSSGTSGIEQFF.

The table lists this clonotype with many counts. The chain links TRBV6-5 to TRBJ1-5, with TRBD1 as a possible D gene (5 bases). The CDR3 runs to 16 residues. V was trimmed by 5 bases and J by 1 base, leaving 15 bases between them. Germline assignment: CDR1 MNHEY and CDR2 SVGAGI. CDR3 sequence (DNA): TGTGCCAGCAGTCCCCTCGGGGGTGTGAGCAATCAGCCCCAGCATTTT. It yields the protein CASSPLGGVSNQPQHF.

This clonotype has ten or more counts. The chain is built from TRBV7-9 and TRBJ2-7; a possible D gene is TRBD2 (5 bases). Germline CDR1 SEHNR, CDR2 FQNEAQ (reference sequence). Trimming removed 11 bases at V and 1 base at J, with 12 bases between. CDR3 length equals 12 residues. The CDR3 loop reads CAGGGSSYEQYF. In DNA, the CDR3 is TGTGCCGGCGGTGGGAGTTCCTACGAGCAGTACTTC.

This clonotype has at least ten counts. The rearrangement joins TRBV18 to TRBJ1-6, with 8 bases fitting TRBD1. Trimming took 5 bases from V and 6 from J; bases not matched to a gene: 0. The CDR3 has 13 amino acids. Per germline, CDR1 KGHSH and CDR2 LQKENI. The chain's CDR3 is CASSTGGNSPLHF. The CDR3 DNA follows: TGTGCCAGCTCAACAGGGGGTAATTCACCCCTCCACTTT.

There are a few counts of this clonotype. This chain uses TRBV28 with TRBJ2-3; tentative D call: TRBD1 (5 bases). This CDR3 spans 15 amino acids. V was pared by 3 bases and J by 4 bases, with 14 bases between. CDR1 is MDHEN and CDR2 is SYDVKM in the germline V gene. CDR3 sequence: CASSLGRRWADTQYF. As DNA, the CDR3 is TGTGCCAGCAGTTTGGGGCGGAGATGGGCAGATACGCAGTATTTT.

This clonotype appeared many times. The chain is built from TRBV20-1 and TRBJ2-7; TRBD2 matches 8 bases. V dropped 6 bases and J dropped 1; count of bases not matched to a gene: 8. This CDR3 comprises 14 residues. Germline-derived CDR1 and CDR2 are DFQATT and SNEGSKA (reference sequence). CDR3: CSALQRERSYEQYF. The DNA of the CDR3 is TGCAGTGCACTTCAGCGGGAGCGATCCTACGAGCAGTACTTC.

This clonotype was seen many times. The chain carries TRBV5-6 and TRBJ1-1; tentatively, D is TRBD1 (5 bases). CDR3 size: 17 residues. CDR1 is SGHDT and CDR2 is YYEEEE in the germline V gene. Deletions cut 1 base from V and 0 bases from J, with 16 bases between. For the CDR3, the DNA is TGTGCCAGCAGCTTGTATGAAGGGGCCGGACTGAACACTGAAGCTTTCTTT. This codes for CASSLYEGAGLNTEAFF.

This clonotype was recorded many times. This sequence joins TRBV10-1 and TRBJ2-2; 7 bases line up with TRBD1. Germline V CDR1 and CDR2: WNHNN, SYGVQD (reference sequence). This CDR3 region has 15 residues. V shed 6 bases, J shed 0 bases, and the junction held 4 bases outside the gene matches. The CDR3 sequence is CASSDTGANTGELFF. As DNA, the CDR3 is TGCGCCAGCAGCGATACAGGGGCGAACACCGGGGAGCTGTTTTTT.

There are many counts of this clonotype. The chain combines TRBV29-1 with TRBJ2-3; 9 bases agree with TRBD2. J gave up 2 bases and V 7 bases, and 4 bases lay outside the gene matches. Germline loops: CDR1 SQVTM, CDR2 ANQGSEA. CDR3 length equals 13 residues. CDR3 DNA: TGCAGCGCCCCGGGACTAGCCACAGATACGCAGTATTTT. It yields the protein CSAPGLATDTQYF.